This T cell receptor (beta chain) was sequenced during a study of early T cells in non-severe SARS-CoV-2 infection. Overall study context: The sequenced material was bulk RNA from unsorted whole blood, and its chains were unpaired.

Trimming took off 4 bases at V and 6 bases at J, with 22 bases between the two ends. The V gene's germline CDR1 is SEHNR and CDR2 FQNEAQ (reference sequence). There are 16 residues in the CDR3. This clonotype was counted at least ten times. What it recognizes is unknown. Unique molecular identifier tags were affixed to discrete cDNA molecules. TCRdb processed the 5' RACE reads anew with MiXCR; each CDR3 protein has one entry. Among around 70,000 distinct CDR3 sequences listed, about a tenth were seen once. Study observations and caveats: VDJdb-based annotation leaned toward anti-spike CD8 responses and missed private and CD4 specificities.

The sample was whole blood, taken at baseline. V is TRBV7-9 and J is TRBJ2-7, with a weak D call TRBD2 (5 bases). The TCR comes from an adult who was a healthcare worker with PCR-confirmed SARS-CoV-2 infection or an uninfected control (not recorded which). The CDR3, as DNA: TGTGCCAGCAGCTCCGAGGGCAAGGGCCATCGGCGCGAGCAGTACTTC. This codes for CASSSEGKGHRREQYF.